This passage covers 10 T cell receptor beta chains from one sample sequenced in a study of cytomegalovirus exposure and HLA in healthy donors. Primers included in the PCR were 60 Vbeta and 13 Jbeta primers. TCRdb's table, derived via immunoSEQ multiplex PCR, lists solely in-frame clones and lacks some. The table has 100,000 to 150,000 clones, about 76% seen once. The sample consisted of PBMCs. Receptor source: a man aged 40-49 years in good health and CMV-seropositive.

This chain links TRBV5-1 with TRBJ2-7; a weak D match, TRBD1 (5 bases). This CDR3 comprises 14 residues. Deletions cut 1 base from V and 2 bases from J, with 10 bases between. Germline CDR1 and CDR2: SGHRS and YFSETQ. In DNA, the CDR3 is TGCGCCAGCAGCTTGAGTGCAGGGCCCTACGAGCAGTACTTC. Protein product: CASSLSAGPYEQYF.

The chain joins TRBV20-1 to TRBJ2-7; 8 nucleotides agree with TRBD1. V lost 4 bases and J lost 6; bases outside the gene matches: 2. Germline CDR1 DFQATT, CDR2 SNEGSKA (reference sequence). This CDR3 region has 11 residues. CDR3 bases: TGCAGTGCTACACAGGGGGGCGAGCAGTACTTC. The encoded protein is CSATQGGEQYF.

The chain uses TRBV18 and TRBJ1-1; the match to TRBD1 covers 7 bases. Germline trimming cut 5 bases from V and 3 bases from J; bases unmatched to any gene: 0. Per germline, CDR1 KGHSH and CDR2 LQKENI. This CDR3 is 12 amino acids long. In DNA form, the CDR3 reads TGTGCCAGCTCAGACAGGGACACTGAAGCTTTCTTT. Its protein is CASSDRDTEAFF.

J is TRBJ2-5 and V is TRBV27; 7 nucleotides match TRBD1. The V gene end was trimmed by 0 bases and the J gene end by 5 bases; junction bases not matched to a gene: 9. In germline, CDR1 is MNHEY, CDR2 SMNVEV (reference sequence). This CDR3 region has 16 residues. In nucleotides, the CDR3 is TGTGCCAGCAGTTTATCGAGACAGGGTCCAGGGGAGACCCAGTACTTC. It is translated as CASSLSRQGPGETQYF.

To note about this clone: Different DNA sequences within this sample yield the same CDR3. The V gene is TRBV7-6, the J gene TRBJ2-7, with 10 bases aligning to TRBD2. The V segment lost 6 bases and the J segment 4 bases; nucleotides outside the gene matches: 9. This CDR3 is 15 amino acids long. Germline V gene sequence: CDR1 SGHVS, CDR2 FNYEAQ. CDR3 DNA sequence: TGTGCCAGCAGTCTAGAGGCTAGCGGGAGTTACGAGCAGTACTTC. It specifies CASSLEASGSYEQYF.

The J gene is TRBJ2-3, the V gene TRBV29-1, with 8 nucleotides matching TRBD1. Looked up from germline, CDR1 is SQVTM and CDR2 is ANQGSEA. V dropped 3 bases and J dropped 2; count of bases not matched to a gene: 4. This CDR3 contains 14 residues. The CDR3 nucleotides are TGCAGCGTTGACAGGGACAGGACCACAGATACGCAGTATTTT. It translates to CSVDRDRTTDTQYF.

V usage is TRBV7-9 and J usage is TRBJ1-3; 9 bases match TRBD1. CDR3 length: 16 residues. V shed 4 bases, J shed 1 base, and the junction held 5 bases outside the gene matches. Germline V gives CDR1 SEHNR, CDR2 FQNEAQ (reference sequence). The CDR3 DNA is TGTGCCAGCAGCTACCAACAGGGGGCGTCTGGAAACACCATATATTTT. It specifies CASSYQQGASGNTIYF.

The V gene is TRBV29-1, the J gene TRBJ2-5; 14 positions agree with TRBD2. CDR1 and CDR2 from the germline V gene are SQVTM and ANQGSEA. V lost 3 bases and J lost 2; bases outside the gene matches: 5. The CDR3 loop spans 16 amino acids. CDR3 sequence reads: CSVDRTSGGPQETQYF. CDR3 sequence (DNA): TGCAGCGTTGATCGGACTAGCGGGGGGCCGCAAGAGACCCAGTACTTC.

The chain couples TRBV5-4 to TRBJ2-1; TRBD2 matches at 7 bases. The CDR3 consists of 17 residues. V trimming: 4 bases; J trimming: 2 bases; junction bases outside the gene matches: 12. Germline V lookup: CDR1 SGHNT, CDR2 YYREEE (reference sequence). CDR3: CASSPSVAGVTYNEQFF. CDR3 nucleotides: TGTGCCAGCAGCCCGTCCGTGGCGGGAGTTACCTACAATGAGCAGTTCTTC.

The CDR3 reads CASSPTSSEYNEQFF. The CDR3 region has the DNA TGTGCCAGCAGCCCGACTAGTAGTGAGTACAATGAGCAGTTCTTC. The chain links TRBV5-4 to TRBJ2-1; possible D gene TRBD2, 6 bases. Germline V CDR1 and CDR2: SGHNT, YYREEE (reference sequence). This CDR3 comprises 15 residues. The V end lost 4 bases, the J end lost 4 bases, and 15 bases lay between the germline ends.